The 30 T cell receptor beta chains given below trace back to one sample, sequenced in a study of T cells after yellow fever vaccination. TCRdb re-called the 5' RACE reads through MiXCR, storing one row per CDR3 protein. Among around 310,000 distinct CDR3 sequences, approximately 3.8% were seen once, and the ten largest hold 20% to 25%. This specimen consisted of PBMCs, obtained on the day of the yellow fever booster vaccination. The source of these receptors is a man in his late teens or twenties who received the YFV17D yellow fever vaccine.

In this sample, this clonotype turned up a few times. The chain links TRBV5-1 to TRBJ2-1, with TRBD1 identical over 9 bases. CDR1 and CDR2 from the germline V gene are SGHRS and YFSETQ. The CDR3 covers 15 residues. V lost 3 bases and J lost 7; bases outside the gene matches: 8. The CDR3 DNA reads TGCGCCAGCAGCTCTGAAAACAGGGGGCTAAATGAGCAGTTCTTC. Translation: CASSSENRGLNEQFF. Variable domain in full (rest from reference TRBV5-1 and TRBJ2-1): KAGVTQTPRYLIKTRGQQVTLSCSPISGHRSVSWYQQTPGQGLQFLFEYFSETQRNKGNFPGRFSGRQFSNSRSEMNVSTLELGDSALYLCASSSENRGLNEQFFGPGTRLTVL.

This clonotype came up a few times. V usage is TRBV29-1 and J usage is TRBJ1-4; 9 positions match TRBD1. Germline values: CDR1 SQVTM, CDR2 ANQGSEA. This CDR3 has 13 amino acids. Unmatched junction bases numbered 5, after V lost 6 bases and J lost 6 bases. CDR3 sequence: CSVRQGVYEKLFF. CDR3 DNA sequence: TGCAGCGTCCGACAGGGGGTTTATGAAAAACTGTTTTTT.

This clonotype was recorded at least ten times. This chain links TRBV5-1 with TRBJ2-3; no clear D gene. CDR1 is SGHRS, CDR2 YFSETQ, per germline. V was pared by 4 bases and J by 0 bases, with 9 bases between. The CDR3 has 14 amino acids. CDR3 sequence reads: CASSRISSTDTQYF. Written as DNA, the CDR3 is TGCGCCAGCAGCAGAATATCTAGCACAGATACGCAGTATTTT. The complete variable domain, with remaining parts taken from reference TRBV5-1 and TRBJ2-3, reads KAGVTQTPRYLIKTRGQQVTLSCSPISGHRSVSWYQQTPGQGLQFLFEYFSETQRNKGNFPGRFSGRQFSNSRSEMNVSTLELGDSALYLCASSRISSTDTQYFGPGTRLTVL.

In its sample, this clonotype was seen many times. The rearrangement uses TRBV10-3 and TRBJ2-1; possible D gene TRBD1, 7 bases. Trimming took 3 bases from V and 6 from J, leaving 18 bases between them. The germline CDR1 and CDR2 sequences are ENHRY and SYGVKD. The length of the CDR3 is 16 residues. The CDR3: CAISDSLRRGVNEQFF. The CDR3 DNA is TGTGCCATCAGTGACTCCCTCCGCAGGGGGGTCAATGAGCAGTTCTTC.

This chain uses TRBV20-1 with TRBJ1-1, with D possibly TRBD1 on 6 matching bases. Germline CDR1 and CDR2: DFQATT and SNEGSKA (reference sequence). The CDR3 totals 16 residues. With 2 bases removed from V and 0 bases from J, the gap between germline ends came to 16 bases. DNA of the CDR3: TGCAGTGCTAGACCGCCGACAGGAGTATTGAACACTGAAGCTTTCTTT. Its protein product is CSARPPTGVLNTEAFF.

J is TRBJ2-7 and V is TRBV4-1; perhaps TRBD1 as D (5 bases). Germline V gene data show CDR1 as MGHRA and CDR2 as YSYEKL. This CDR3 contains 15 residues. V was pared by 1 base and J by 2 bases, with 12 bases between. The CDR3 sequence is CASSQAEDTTYEQYF. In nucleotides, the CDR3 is TGCGCCAGCAGCCAAGCAGAGGACACCACCTACGAGCAGTACTTC.

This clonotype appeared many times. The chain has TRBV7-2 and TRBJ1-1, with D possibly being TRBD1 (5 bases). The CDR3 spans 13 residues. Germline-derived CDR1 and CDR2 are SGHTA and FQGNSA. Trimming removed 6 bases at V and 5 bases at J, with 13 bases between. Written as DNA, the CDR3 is TGTGCCAGCAGGGGGGGAGGTGGGACTGAAGCTTTCTTT. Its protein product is CASRGGGGTEAFF. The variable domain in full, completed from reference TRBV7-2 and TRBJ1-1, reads GAGVSQSPSNKVTEKGKDVELRCDPISGHTALYWYRQSLGQGLEFLIYFQGNSAPDKSGLPSDRFSAERTGGSVSTLTIQRTQQEDSAVYLCASRGGGGTEAFFGQGTRLTVV.

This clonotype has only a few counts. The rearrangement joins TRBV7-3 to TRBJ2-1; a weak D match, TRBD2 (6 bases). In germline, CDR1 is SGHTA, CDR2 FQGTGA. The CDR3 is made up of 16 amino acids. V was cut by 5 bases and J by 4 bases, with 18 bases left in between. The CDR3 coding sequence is TGTGCCAGCAGCCCGACGCGGCGGGAAATGTACAATGAGCAGTTCTTC. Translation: CASSPTRREMYNEQFF.

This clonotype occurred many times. Here the CDR3 DNA reads TGTGCCAGCGGGGACAGGGACGAGCAGTACGTC. This codes for CASGDRDEQYV. This chain joins TRBV6-2 or TRBV6-3 and TRBJ2-7; 9 bases align to TRBD1. Per germline, CDR1 MNHEY and CDR2 SVGEGT. The CDR3 runs to 11 residues. The V and J ends lost 8 bases and 5 bases, in that order; junction bases with no gene match: 1.

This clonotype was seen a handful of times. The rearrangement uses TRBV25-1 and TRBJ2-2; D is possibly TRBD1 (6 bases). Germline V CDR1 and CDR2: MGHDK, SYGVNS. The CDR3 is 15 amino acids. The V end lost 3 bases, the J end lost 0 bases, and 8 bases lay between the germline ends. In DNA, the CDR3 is TGTGCCAGCAGTGACAGGACAGCGAACACCGGGGAGCTGTTTTTT. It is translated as CASSDRTANTGELFF.

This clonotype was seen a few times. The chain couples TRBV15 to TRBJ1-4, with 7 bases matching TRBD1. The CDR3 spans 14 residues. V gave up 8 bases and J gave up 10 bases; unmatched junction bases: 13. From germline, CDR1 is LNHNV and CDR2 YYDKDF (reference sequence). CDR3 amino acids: CATSLETGTGKLFF. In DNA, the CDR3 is TGTGCCACCTCTCTGGAGACAGGGACTGGAAAACTGTTTTTT.

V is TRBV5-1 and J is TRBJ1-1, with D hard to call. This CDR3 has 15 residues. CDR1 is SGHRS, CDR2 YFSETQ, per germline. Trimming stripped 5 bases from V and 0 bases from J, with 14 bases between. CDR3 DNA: TGCGCCAGCAGGGAGGGAAGAGGGTTGAACACTGAAGCTTTCTTT. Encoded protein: CASREGRGLNTEAFF.

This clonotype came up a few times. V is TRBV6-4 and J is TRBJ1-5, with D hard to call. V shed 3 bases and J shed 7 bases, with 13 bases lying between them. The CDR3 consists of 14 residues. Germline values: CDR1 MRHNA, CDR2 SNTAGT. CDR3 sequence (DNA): TGTGCCAGCAGTGAGATCGCGGGAGAACAGCCCCAGCATTTT. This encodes CASSEIAGEQPQHF.

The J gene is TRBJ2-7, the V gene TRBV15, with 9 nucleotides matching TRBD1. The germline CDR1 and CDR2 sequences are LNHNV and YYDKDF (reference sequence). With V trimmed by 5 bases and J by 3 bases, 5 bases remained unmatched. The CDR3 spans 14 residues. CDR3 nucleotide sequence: TGTGCCACCAGCGCCGGGACAGGGAACTACGAGCAGTACTTC. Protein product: CATSAGTGNYEQYF.

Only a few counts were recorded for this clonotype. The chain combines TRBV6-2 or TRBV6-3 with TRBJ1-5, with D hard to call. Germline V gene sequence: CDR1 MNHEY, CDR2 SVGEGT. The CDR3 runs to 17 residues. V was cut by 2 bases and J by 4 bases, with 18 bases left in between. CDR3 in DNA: TGTGCCAGCAGTTACCCGCCTCGGGAGGGAGGGAATCAGCCCCAGCATTTT. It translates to CASSYPPREGGNQPQHF.

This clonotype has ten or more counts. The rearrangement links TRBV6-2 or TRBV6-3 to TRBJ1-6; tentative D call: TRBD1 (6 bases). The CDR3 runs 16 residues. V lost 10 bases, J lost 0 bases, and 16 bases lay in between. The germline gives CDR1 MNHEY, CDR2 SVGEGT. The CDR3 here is CATAPDSFSYNSPLHF. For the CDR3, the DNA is TGTGCCACCGCACCGGACAGTTTCTCCTATAATTCACCCCTCCACTTT.

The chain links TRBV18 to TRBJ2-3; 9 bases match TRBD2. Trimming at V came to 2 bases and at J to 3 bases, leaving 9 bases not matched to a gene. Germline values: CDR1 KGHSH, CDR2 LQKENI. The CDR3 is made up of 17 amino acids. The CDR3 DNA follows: TGTGCCAGCTCACCATCCCCGGCGGGACTAGCAACAGATACGCAGTATTTT. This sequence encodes CASSPSPAGLATDTQYF.

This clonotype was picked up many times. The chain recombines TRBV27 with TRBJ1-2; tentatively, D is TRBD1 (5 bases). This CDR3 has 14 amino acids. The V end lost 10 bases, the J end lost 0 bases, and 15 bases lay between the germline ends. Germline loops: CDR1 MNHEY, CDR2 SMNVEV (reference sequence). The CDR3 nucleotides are TGTGCCACGAAATCATCGACAGCTAACTATGGCTACACCTTC. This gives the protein CATKSSTANYGYTF.

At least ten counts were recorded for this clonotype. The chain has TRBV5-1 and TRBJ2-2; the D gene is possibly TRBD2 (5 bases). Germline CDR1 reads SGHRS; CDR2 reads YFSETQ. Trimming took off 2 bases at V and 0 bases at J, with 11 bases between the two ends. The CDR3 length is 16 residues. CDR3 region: CASSFSDYPNTGELFF. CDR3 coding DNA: TGCGCCAGCAGCTTCAGTGACTACCCGAACACCGGGGAGCTGTTTTTT.

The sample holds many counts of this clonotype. CDR3 nucleotide sequence: TGCGCCAGCAGCCGATGGGGGCCCGGGCAAATAGCCAAAAACATTCAGTACTTC. The encoded protein is CASSRWGPGQIAKNIQYF. The rearrangement uses TRBV4-3 and TRBJ2-4; D perhaps matches TRBD1 (6 bases). Trimming cost V 4 bases and J 0 bases, with 19 bases left between them. The CDR3 totals 18 residues. Germline V lookup: CDR1 LGHNA, CDR2 YSLEER.

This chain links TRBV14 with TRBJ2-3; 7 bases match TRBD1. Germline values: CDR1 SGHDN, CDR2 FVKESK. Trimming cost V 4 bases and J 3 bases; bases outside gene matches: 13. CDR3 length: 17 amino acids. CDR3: CASSPLSPGTVTDTQYF. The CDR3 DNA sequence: TGTGCCAGCAGCCCCCTGAGTCCCGGGACAGTGACAGATACGCAGTATTTT.

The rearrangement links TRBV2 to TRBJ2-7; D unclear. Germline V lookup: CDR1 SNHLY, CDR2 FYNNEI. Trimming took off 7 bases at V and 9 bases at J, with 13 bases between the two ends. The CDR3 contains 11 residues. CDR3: CASTLLAGQYF. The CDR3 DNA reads TGTGCCAGCACTCTCCTTGCCGGGCAGTACTTC.

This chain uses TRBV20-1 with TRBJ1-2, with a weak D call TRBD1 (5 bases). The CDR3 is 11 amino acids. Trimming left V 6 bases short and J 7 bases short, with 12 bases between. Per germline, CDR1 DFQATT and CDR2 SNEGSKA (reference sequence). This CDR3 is CSALTATGYTF. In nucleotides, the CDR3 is TGCAGTGCCCTGACAGCGACTGGCTACACCTTC.

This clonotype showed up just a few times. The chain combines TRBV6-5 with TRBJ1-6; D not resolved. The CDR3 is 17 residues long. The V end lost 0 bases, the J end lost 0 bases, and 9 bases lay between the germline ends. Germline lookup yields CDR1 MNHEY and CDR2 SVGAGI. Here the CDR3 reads CASSYSGKSSYNSPLHF. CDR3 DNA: TGTGCCAGCAGTTACTCAGGGAAGAGCTCCTATAATTCACCCCTCCACTTT.

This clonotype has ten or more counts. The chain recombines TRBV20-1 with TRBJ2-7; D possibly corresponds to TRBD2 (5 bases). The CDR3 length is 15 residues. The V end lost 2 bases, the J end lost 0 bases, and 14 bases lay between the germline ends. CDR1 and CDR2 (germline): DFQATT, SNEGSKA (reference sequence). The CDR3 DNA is TGCAGTGCTAGACCACACGGGGAAGGCTCCTACGAGCAGTACTTC. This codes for CSARPHGEGSYEQYF.

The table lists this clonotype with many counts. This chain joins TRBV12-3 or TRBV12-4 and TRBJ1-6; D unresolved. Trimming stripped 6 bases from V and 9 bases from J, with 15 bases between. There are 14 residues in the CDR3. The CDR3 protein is CASRYGLSGSPLHF. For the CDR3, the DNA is TGTGCCAGCAGATACGGACTTAGTGGTTCACCCCTCCACTTT.

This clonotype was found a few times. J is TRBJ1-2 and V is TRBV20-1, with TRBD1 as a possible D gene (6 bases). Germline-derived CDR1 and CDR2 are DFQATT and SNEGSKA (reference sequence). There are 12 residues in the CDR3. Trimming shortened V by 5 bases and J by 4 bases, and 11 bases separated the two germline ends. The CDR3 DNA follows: TGCAGTGCTCCGGGACAAGTCTATGGCTACACCTTC. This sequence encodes CSAPGQVYGYTF.

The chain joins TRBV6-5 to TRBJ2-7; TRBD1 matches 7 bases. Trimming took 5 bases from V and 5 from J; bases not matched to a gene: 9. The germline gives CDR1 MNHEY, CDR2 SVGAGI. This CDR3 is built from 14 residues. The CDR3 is CASSPRGGRDEQYV. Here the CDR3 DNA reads TGTGCCAGCAGTCCCCGAGGGGGCAGGGACGAGCAGTACGTC.

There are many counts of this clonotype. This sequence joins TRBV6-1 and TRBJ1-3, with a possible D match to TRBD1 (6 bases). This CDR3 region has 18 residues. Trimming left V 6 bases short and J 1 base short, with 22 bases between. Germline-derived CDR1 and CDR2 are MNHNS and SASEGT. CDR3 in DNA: TGTGCCAGCAGCCCCGAGGGCAGGGGTGTTCTATCTGGAAACACCATATATTTT. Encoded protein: CASSPEGRGVLSGNTIYF.

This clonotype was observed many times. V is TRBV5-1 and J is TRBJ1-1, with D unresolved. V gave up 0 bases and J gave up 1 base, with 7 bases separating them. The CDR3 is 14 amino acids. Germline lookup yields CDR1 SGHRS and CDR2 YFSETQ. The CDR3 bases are TGCGCCAGCAGCTTGGGACACCCGAACACTGAAGCTTTCTTT. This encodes CASSLGHPNTEAFF.